Listed here are 24 T cell receptor beta chains from one sample, sequenced in a study of CD8+ T cells in alopecia areata. Specified treatment: oral pan-JAK inhibitor, 5-10 mg twice daily. Extracted RNA was reverse transcribed, and the resulting cDNA served as sequencing template. Some clones are missing from TCRdb's copy, which holds only in-frame ones; the method was immunoSEQ multiplex PCR. Of some 210,000 clones in the sample, roughly 66% are singletons; the top ten hold more than 1%. This sample comprised CD4+ T cells sorted from blood, obtained at week 44, from a patient treated with tofacitinib. The receptors here all came from a human donor with alopecia areata.

The J gene is TRBJ2-7, the V gene TRBV4-2; D tentatively fits TRBD1 or TRBD2 (5 bases each). The germline gives CDR1 LGHNA, CDR2 YNFKEQ. This CDR3 has 13 amino acids. The ends were cut back, 0 bases at V and 6 bases at J, with 9 bases in the middle. For the CDR3, the DNA is TGTGCCAGCAGCCAAGATAGAGGGGCCGAGCAGTACTTC. Protein product: CASSQDRGAEQYF.

The chain couples TRBV25-1 to TRBJ2-7; D ambiguous. This CDR3 has 14 amino acids. Trimming shortened V by 1 base and J by 7 bases, and 14 bases separated the two germline ends. Germline V gene lookup returns CDR1 MGHDK and CDR2 SYGVNS. CDR3: CASSEFAFPGEQYF. The CDR3 nucleotides are TGTGCCAGCAGTGAATTTGCCTTCCCGGGTGAGCAGTACTTC.

This clone appeared a single time. The CDR3 region has the DNA TGTGCCAGCTCACCCGGGACAGGTTTCAACTATGGCTACACCTTC. Protein product: CASSPGTGFNYGYTF. The chain is built from TRBV18 and TRBJ1-2, with TRBD1 identical over 8 bases. The germline V gene has CDR1 KGHSH and CDR2 LQKENI. The length of the CDR3 is 15 residues. J gave up 2 bases and V 3 bases, and 5 bases lay outside the gene matches. The full variable domain, its missing parts supplied by reference TRBV18 and TRBJ1-2, is NAGVMQNPRHLVRRRGQEARLRCSPMKGHSHVYWYRQLPEEGLKFMVYLQKENIIDESGMPKERFSAEFPKEGPSILRIQQVVRGDSAAYFCASSPGTGFNYGYTFGSGTRLTVV.

The chain carries TRBV30 and TRBJ1-2; TRBD1 might be the D (5 bases). V lost 4 bases and J 7 bases, leaving 13 bases between the germline ends. There are 12 residues in the CDR3. Germline assignment: CDR1 GTSNPN and CDR2 SVGIG (reference sequence). CDR3 sequence (DNA): TGTGCCTGGAAACCCCAGGGTAGTGGCTACACCTTC. Translated, it gives CAWKPQGSGYTF.

The rearrangement joins TRBV4-3 to TRBJ2-2; 9 bases map to TRBD2. Unmatched junction bases numbered 14, after V lost 7 bases and J lost 2 bases. The CDR3 spans 18 residues. The germline V gene has CDR1 LGHNA and CDR2 YSLEER. The CDR3 nucleotides read TGCGCCAGCACCGAGCTCCGACCGGGACTAGCCAACACCGGGGAGCTGTTTTTT. Residues: CASTELRPGLANTGELFF.

The CDR3 here is CASSPKGTSTDTQYF. CDR3 in DNA: TGTGCCAGCAGCCCGAAGGGTACTAGCACAGATACGCAGTATTTT. The chain recombines TRBV11-2 with TRBJ2-3; D gene unclear. The CDR3 has 15 amino acids. Germline assignment: CDR1 SGHAT and CDR2 FQNNGV. V lost 5 bases and J lost 0, with 12 bases in between.

Only one count was recorded for this clone. The V gene is TRBV27, the J gene TRBJ2-3; TRBD2 agrees at 13 bases. CDR1 and CDR2 from the germline V gene are MNHEY and SMNVEV (reference sequence). The V and J ends lost 3 bases and 4 bases, in that order; junction bases with no gene match: 4. The CDR3 runs to 16 residues. This CDR3 is CASSFGLAGAADTQYF. In DNA, the CDR3 is TGTGCCAGCAGTTTCGGACTAGCGGGGGCCGCAGATACGCAGTATTTT.

A note on this clone: One end of the junction is discordant with germline, which a read error may explain. J is TRBJ2-7 and V is TRBV11-2; a weak D match, TRBD1 (6 bases). The CDR3 totals 13 residues. The germline V gene encodes CDR1 SGHAT and CDR2 FQNNGV. In DNA form, the CDR3 reads TGTGCCAGCAGCTTATACAGGGCCTATGAGCAGTACTTC. This translates into CASSLYRAYEQYF.

Turning to this clone: In the same sample, other DNA sequences code for this CDR3. DNA of the CDR3: TGCAGCGTTAAAGGACAGTACCAAGAGACCCAGTACTTC. Translation: CSVKGQYQETQYF. The chain employs TRBV29-1 and TRBJ2-5; D is possibly TRBD1 (6 bases). The CDR3 contains 13 residues. CDR1 is SQVTM and CDR2 is ANQGSEA in the germline V gene. The V end was cut by 5 bases, the J end by 0 bases, with 10 bases between.

The chain employs TRBV6-1 and TRBJ1-5, with a possible D match to TRBD1 (5 bases). The germline V and J ends were trimmed by 1 base and 6 bases, with 10 bases remaining between them. The CDR3 consists of 14 residues. The germline gives CDR1 MNHNS, CDR2 SASEGT. The CDR3 sequence: CASSEVKGPQPQHF. The CDR3 DNA follows: TGTGCCAGCAGTGAAGTGAAGGGGCCTCAGCCCCAGCATTTT.

The genes are TRBV7-2 and TRBJ2-7, with 7 bases fitting TRBD1. The V segment lost 2 bases and the J segment 6 bases; nucleotides outside the gene matches: 7. The germline V gene has CDR1 SGHTA and CDR2 FQGNSA. The length of the CDR3 is 14 residues. The CDR3, as DNA: TGTGCCAGCAGCTTAAACAGGGGTTATGGCGAGCAGTACTTC. It codes for CASSLNRGYGEQYF.

This clone was picked up a small number of times. Being one base from a much bigger clone, this may be a read error. The same CDR3 is also encoded by other DNA sequences in this sample. V and J are TRBV5-1 and TRBJ2-2; D ambiguous. The CDR3 covers 15 residues. Looked up from germline, CDR1 is SGHRS and CDR2 is YFSETQ. Between the trimmed V and J ends, which lost 0 bases and 0 bases, there was a span of 6 bases. CDR3 sequence (DNA): TGCGCCAGCAGCTTGGAGGCAGCGAACACCGGGGAGCTGTTTTTT. As protein: CASSLEAANTGELFF.

With regard to this clone: This specimen includes other DNA sequences encoding the same CDR3. CDR3 DNA: TGCAGCGCGGGACAGGGGACATACGAGCAGTACTTC. This translates into CSAGQGTYEQYF. The chain recombines TRBV29-1 with TRBJ2-7, with 10 bases fitting TRBD1. The V and J ends lost 7 bases and 4 bases, in that order; junction bases with no gene match: 4. The V gene's germline CDR1 is SQVTM and CDR2 ANQGSEA. The CDR3 runs to 12 residues.

This clone was seen just once. The chain uses TRBV19 and TRBJ1-1; possible D gene TRBD1, 5 bases. This CDR3 region has 14 residues. Germline assignment: CDR1 LNHDA and CDR2 SQIVND (reference sequence). V lost 4 bases, J lost 3 bases, and 12 bases lay in between. This CDR3 is CASSTSGDDTEAFF. The CDR3 DNA reads TGTGCCAGTAGTACCTCCGGGGACGACACTGAAGCTTTCTTT.

The gene calls are TRBV29-1 and TRBJ1-5; D not certain. The germline gives CDR1 SQVTM, CDR2 ANQGSEA. Deletions cut 4 bases from V and 4 bases from J, with 8 bases between. The CDR3 extends over 12 amino acids. Here the CDR3 reads CSVGNGNQPQHF. CDR3 DNA: TGCAGCGTTGGAAATGGGAATCAGCCCCAGCATTTT.

The J gene is TRBJ2-4, the V gene TRBV9; 8 nucleotides align to TRBD1. CDR3 length: 14 amino acids. Germline CDR1 and CDR2: SGDLS and YYNGEE. V gave up 5 bases and J gave up 7 bases; unmatched junction bases: 8. CDR3 amino acids: CASSFGQGDNIQYF. CDR3 DNA sequence: TGTGCCAGCAGTTTCGGACAGGGAGATAACATTCAGTACTTC.

This clone was recorded a few times. The chain carries TRBV27 and TRBJ2-7, with 7 nucleotides matching TRBD1. The CDR3 is 13 amino acids. After removal of 5 bases from V and 4 bases from J, the junction contained 5 bases not matched to a gene. Per germline, CDR1 MNHEY and CDR2 SMNVEV (reference sequence). The CDR3 is CASSRKQGYEQYF. The CDR3 DNA is TGTGCCAGCAGTCGCAAACAGGGGTACGAGCAGTACTTC.

The chain uses TRBV20-1 and TRBJ1-4; D unresolved. Germline V gene lookup returns CDR1 DFQATT and CDR2 SNEGSKA (reference sequence). The V and J ends lost 5 bases and 10 bases respectively, with 11 bases between them. The CDR3 has 11 residues. CDR3: CSAPFTGKLFF. CDR3 nucleotide sequence: TGCAGTGCTCCCTTTACGGGAAAACTGTTTTTT.

There are a few counts of this clone. The genes are TRBV7-2 and TRBJ1-2; D possibly corresponds to TRBD1 (5 bases). The germline V gene encodes CDR1 SGHTA and CDR2 FQGNSA. The CDR3 has 13 amino acids. The ends were cut back, 1 base at V and 6 bases at J, with 9 bases in the middle. CDR3: CASSLGRADGYTF. CDR3 sequence (DNA): TGTGCCAGCAGCTTAGGCAGGGCCGATGGCTACACCTTC.

The chain joins TRBV29-1 to TRBJ1-6; 8 bases map to TRBD1. V dropped 4 bases and J dropped 6; count of bases not matched to a gene: 2. From germline, CDR1 is SQVTM and CDR2 ANQGSEA. The CDR3 covers 13 residues. The CDR3 reads CSVGQGTNSPLHF. The CDR3 DNA reads TGCAGCGTTGGACAGGGGACTAATTCACCCCTCCACTTT. The full variable domain, completed using reference TRBV29-1 and TRBJ1-6, is SAVISQKPSRDICQRGTSLTIQCQVDSQVTMMFWYRQQPGQSLTLIATANQGSEATYESGFVIDKFPISRPNLTFSTLTVSNMSPEDSSIYLCSVGQGTNSPLHFGNGTRLTVT.

The rearrangement uses TRBV4-3 and TRBJ1-2; D is possibly TRBD1 (6 bases). Germline CDR1 reads LGHNA; CDR2 reads YSLEER. The CDR3 totals 15 residues. The ends were cut back, 0 bases at V and 3 bases at J, with 11 bases in the middle. The CDR3 loop is CASSQDSDSYYGYTF. The CDR3 coding sequence is TGCGCCAGCAGCCAAGATTCGGACAGCTACTATGGCTACACCTTC.

V usage is TRBV5-1 and J usage is TRBJ2-2; D is unclear. Trimming took off 0 bases at V and 6 bases at J, with 12 bases between the two ends. Germline V gene sequence: CDR1 SGHRS, CDR2 YFSETQ. The CDR3 extends over 15 amino acids. CDR3 nucleotide sequence: TGCGCCAGCAGCTTGGCCGGCGTAGGTCCCGGGGAGCTGTTTTTT. It encodes CASSLAGVGPGELFF.

This chain links TRBV7-9 with TRBJ2-3, with D unresolved. CDR3 size: 14 residues. Between the trimmed V and J ends, which lost 2 bases and 6 bases, there was a span of 12 bases. Germline CDR1 reads SEHNR; CDR2 reads FQNEAQ (reference sequence). The CDR3 loop is CASSLLSSGDTQYF. The CDR3 region has the DNA TGTGCCAGCAGCTTATTAAGTTCGGGTGATACGCAGTATTTT.

This sequence joins TRBV30 and TRBJ1-2; 9 bases line up with TRBD1. The germline V gene has CDR1 GTSNPN and CDR2 SVGIG (reference sequence). CDR3 length: 13 residues. J gave up 6 bases and V 3 bases, and 5 bases lay outside the gene matches. The CDR3 loop reads CAWRNTGGNGYTF. As DNA, the CDR3 is TGTGCCTGGAGAAACACAGGGGGCAATGGCTACACCTTC.